Presented here are 26 T cell receptor beta chains from one specimen sequenced in a study of CD8+ T cells in alopecia areata. Noted treatment: oral pan-JAK inhibitor, 5-10 mg twice daily. Extracted RNA was reverse transcribed, and the resulting cDNA served as sequencing template. The assay was immunoSEQ multiplex PCR, and TCRdb's table has in-frame clones only and misses some. Of approximately 210,000 clones listed, around 64% are singletons. The sample in question was CD4+ T cells sorted from blood, obtained at roughly week 49, from a patient treated with tofacitinib. The source of these receptors is a human donor with alopecia areata.

This clone was detected only a few times. The chain uses TRBV7-2 and TRBJ2-7, with D uncertain. Germline CDR1 is SGHTA and CDR2 is FQGNSA. V was shortened by 4 bases and J by 5 bases, with 15 bases between the two germline ends. CDR3 length: 14 residues. The chain's CDR3 is CASSSSGRSHEQYF. The CDR3 DNA reads as TGTGCCAGCAGCTCCTCGGGTCGGAGTCACGAGCAGTACTTC.

The count of this clone is one. This chain joins TRBV5-6 and TRBJ1-1, with D possibly TRBD1 on 5 matching bases. V lost 3 bases to trimming and J lost 1 base, with 10 bases between them. The CDR3 length is 14 residues. In germline, CDR1 is SGHDT, CDR2 YYEEEE. The CDR3 sequence is CASSSRVGNTEAFF. In DNA, the CDR3 is TGTGCCAGCAGCTCCAGGGTCGGGAACACTGAAGCTTTCTTT.

This clone was detected a few times. V gene TRBV29-1 combines with J gene TRBJ1-2, with 8 bases identical to TRBD1. Germline-derived CDR1 and CDR2 are SQVTM and ANQGSEA. Trimming removed 4 bases from V and 8 bases from J; junction bases left unmatched: 12. The CDR3 loop spans 14 amino acids. The CDR3 reads CSVGPGGPGGGYTF. CDR3 sequence (DNA): TGCAGCGTTGGGCCCGGGGGCCCAGGGGGCGGCTACACCTTC.

V is TRBV4-3 and J is TRBJ1-1; D not certain. Germline lookup yields CDR1 LGHNA and CDR2 YSLEER. The CDR3 is made up of 14 amino acids. V was cut by 0 bases and J by 0 bases, with 5 bases left in between. In DNA form, the CDR3 reads TGCGCCAGCAGCCAAGATGGAATGAACACTGAAGCTTTCTTT. The encoded protein is CASSQDGMNTEAFF.

The chain combines TRBV5-1 with TRBJ1-4; D perhaps matches TRBD1 (5 bases). Germline V gene data show CDR1 as SGHRS and CDR2 as YFSETQ. Trimming stripped 2 bases from V and 1 base from J, with 9 bases between. The CDR3 contains 15 residues. The CDR3 coding sequence is TGCGCCAGCAGCTTAGCAGGGCAAACTAATGAAAAACTGTTTTTT. It yields the protein CASSLAGQTNEKLFF.

This chain uses TRBV6-1 with TRBJ2-1; 11 nucleotides align to TRBD2. Germline trimming cut 6 bases from V and 3 bases from J; bases unmatched to any gene: 4. Germline loops: CDR1 MNHNS, CDR2 SASEGT. The CDR3 runs 15 residues. CDR3 region: CASRLAGGNYNEQFF. For the CDR3, the DNA is TGTGCCAGCAGGCTAGCGGGGGGCAACTACAATGAGCAGTTCTTC.

The V call is TRBV29-1, the J call TRBJ1-1; TRBD1 matches at 7 bases. This CDR3 is built from 12 residues. With 2 bases clipped from V and 7 bases from J, the junction kept 4 bases outside the gene matches. Germline V lookup: CDR1 SQVTM, CDR2 ANQGSEA. The CDR3, as DNA: TGCAGCGTTGAAAAGGGGGCTGGTGAAGCTTTCTTT. Protein product: CSVEKGAGEAFF.

This clone was detected only a few times. The chain uses TRBV19 and TRBJ1-1; TRBD1 might be the D (6 bases). Germline CDR1 and CDR2: LNHDA and SQIVND (reference sequence). The CDR3 spans 16 residues. Trimming took off 2 bases at V and 0 bases at J, with 13 bases between the two ends. The CDR3 reads CASSIWSDRLNTEAFF. CDR3 coding DNA: TGTGCCAGTAGTATATGGAGTGACAGGCTGAACACTGAAGCTTTCTTT.

The chain couples TRBV7-9 to TRBJ1-2, with D uncertain. The CDR3 runs 12 residues. Germline V CDR1 and CDR2: SEHNR, FQNEAQ (reference sequence). V lost 6 bases, J lost 2 bases, and 7 bases lay in between. CDR3 sequence reads: CASREGNYGYTF. The CDR3 nucleotides are TGTGCCAGCAGAGAAGGGAACTATGGCTACACCTTC.

V gene TRBV29-1 combines with J gene TRBJ2-7; 8 bases match TRBD1. The trim removed 5 bases at V and 5 bases at J, leaving 5 bases unmatched. The CDR3 is made up of 12 amino acids. Germline values: CDR1 SQVTM, CDR2 ANQGSEA. The CDR3 nucleotides are TGCAGCGTTTGGACAGGGTTCGACGAGCAGTACTTC. It translates to CSVWTGFDEQYF.

The genes are TRBV5-1 and TRBJ1-2, with TRBD1 matching 8 bases. V shed 4 bases and J 4 bases; nucleotides not matched to a gene: 9. The CDR3 runs 15 residues. Germline lookup yields CDR1 SGHRS and CDR2 YFSETQ. In DNA, the CDR3 is TGCGCCAGCAGCAAAGACGGGACAGGTGTCTATGGCTACACCTTC. It translates to CASSKDGTGVYGYTF.

On this clone: The sample carries other DNA sequences with the same CDR3. This chain connects TRBV19 to TRBJ2-5; a weak D match, TRBD2 (5 bases). V was clipped by 4 bases and J by 2 bases, with 8 bases between them. Germline V gives CDR1 LNHDA, CDR2 SQIVND (reference sequence). CDR3 size: 13 residues. The CDR3, as DNA: TGTGCCAGTAGTACCAGCGGACAAGAGACCCAGTACTTC. Translating gives CASSTSGQETQYF.

Only one count was recorded for this clone. This chain uses TRBV29-1 with TRBJ2-3; D may correspond to TRBD1 or TRBD2 (6 bases each). CDR1 is SQVTM and CDR2 is ANQGSEA in the germline V gene. The CDR3 consists of 14 residues. Trimming left V 3 bases short and J 0 bases short, with 10 bases between. DNA of the CDR3: TGCAGCGTTGACGGAGGGGGGAGCACAGATACGCAGTATTTT. Its translation: CSVDGGGSTDTQYF.

The CDR3 bases are TGTGCCAGCAGCCCTCGCCCCCGGGGGGCTGGGGAAAAACTGTTTTTT. As protein: CASSPRPRGAGEKLFF. The chain carries TRBV5-6 and TRBJ1-4; perhaps TRBD1 as D (6 bases). The CDR3 is made up of 16 amino acids. The germline V gene has CDR1 SGHDT and CDR2 YYEEEE. V was cut by 4 bases and J by 8 bases, with 21 bases left in between.

The J gene is TRBJ2-3, the V gene TRBV30; a possible D gene is TRBD2 (5 bases). Germline CDR1 and CDR2: GTSNPN and SVGIG (reference sequence). V was cut by 2 bases and J by 0 bases, with 12 bases left in between. CDR3 length equals 15 residues. CDR3 loop: CAWSQTQRSTDTQYF. The CDR3 DNA reads TGTGCCTGGAGTCAGACTCAGCGGAGCACAGATACGCAGTATTTT.

The CDR3 sequence: CSVGQGPTDTQYF. CDR3 DNA: TGCAGCGTTGGACAGGGACCCACAGATACGCAGTATTTT. The chain links TRBV29-1 to TRBJ2-3; 7 positions agree with TRBD1. Germline V gene sequence: CDR1 SQVTM, CDR2 ANQGSEA. The CDR3 sequence is 13 residues long. Trimming cost V 4 bases and J 2 bases; bases outside gene matches: 3.

V usage is TRBV29-1 and J usage is TRBJ2-5; a weak D match, TRBD2 (5 bases). In germline, CDR1 is SQVTM, CDR2 ANQGSEA. This CDR3 is built from 13 residues. The V end lost 5 bases, the J end lost 5 bases, and 15 bases lay between the germline ends. This CDR3 reads CSVIALSGETQYF. CDR3 bases: TGCAGCGTTATAGCCCTCTCGGGGGAGACCCAGTACTTC.

In its sample, this clone was seen a few times. This chain links TRBV11-2 with TRBJ2-2; unclear D gene. Per germline, CDR1 SGHAT and CDR2 FQNNGV. The CDR3 spans 14 residues. With 6 bases removed from V and 3 bases from J, the gap between germline ends came to 11 bases. CDR3 sequence: CASSYKLDTGELFF. The CDR3 nucleotides are TGTGCCAGCAGTTATAAGTTGGACACCGGGGAGCTGTTTTTT. Full variable domain (remainder filled in from reference TRBV11-2 and TRBJ2-2): EAGVAQSPRYKIIEKRQSVAFWCNPISGHATLYWYQQILGQGPKLLIQFQNNGVVDDSQLPKDRFSAERLKGVDSTLKIQPAKLEDSAVYLCASSYKLDTGELFFGEGSRLTVL.

V and J are TRBV27 and TRBJ2-3; TRBD1 might be the D (5 bases). V dropped 5 bases and J dropped 2 bases, with 20 bases sitting between them. This CDR3 region has 17 residues. Germline V lookup: CDR1 MNHEY, CDR2 SMNVEV (reference sequence). This CDR3 is CASSPGYRVGDTDTQYF. DNA for the CDR3: TGTGCCAGCAGTCCCGGGTATCGGGTAGGGGACACAGATACGCAGTATTTT.

The chain recombines TRBV12-5 with TRBJ1-2; D ambiguous. Per the germline V gene, CDR1 is LGHNT and CDR2 is FRNRAP. The CDR3 length is 14 residues. Trimming cost V 1 base and J 10 bases, with 16 bases left between them. The CDR3 reads CASGLAQRLGLYTF. DNA of the CDR3: TGTGCTAGTGGTTTGGCACAGCGTCTGGGTCTCTACACCTTC. Full variable domain (rest looked up from reference TRBV12-5 and TRBJ1-2): DARVTQTPRHKVTEMGQEVTMRCQPILGHNTVFWYRQTMMQGLELLAYFRNRAPLDDSGMPKDRFSAEMPDATLATLKIQPSEPRDSAVYFCASGLAQRLGLYTFGSGTRLTVV.

V and J are TRBV4-2 and TRBJ2-1; D uncertain. Germline values: CDR1 LGHNA, CDR2 YNFKEQ. This CDR3 comprises 14 residues. V gave up 0 bases and J gave up 4 bases, with 7 bases separating them. The CDR3 nucleotides read TGTGCCAGCAGCCAAGATCAAGGGTACAATGAGCAGTTCTTC. Translating it yields CASSQDQGYNEQFF.

The rearrangement joins TRBV5-4 to TRBJ2-1; 7 nucleotides align to TRBD2. The CDR3 extends over 16 amino acids. Germline CDR1 reads SGHNT; CDR2 reads YYREEE (reference sequence). The trim removed 2 bases at V and 2 bases at J, leaving 7 bases unmatched. The CDR3 bases are TGTGCCAGCAGCTTACTTTCGGGGGGACCCTACAATGAGCAGTTCTTC. Translation: CASSLLSGGPYNEQFF.

This clone was seen a single time. This rearrangement joins TRBV27 to TRBJ2-3, with D hard to call. Germline V CDR1 and CDR2: MNHEY, SMNVEV (reference sequence). The CDR3 runs to 12 residues. The V gene lost 5 bases and the J gene lost 6 bases, with 9 bases spanning the gap. The CDR3 sequence: CASSTGGDTQYF. The CDR3 coding sequence is TGTGCCAGCAGTACCGGTGGCGATACGCAGTATTTT.

This clone was seen a few times. The chain recombines TRBV5-1 with TRBJ1-1; D not certain. V lost 0 bases to trimming and J lost 2 bases, with 11 bases between them. The CDR3 is 15 amino acids. Germline lookup yields CDR1 SGHRS and CDR2 YFSETQ. DNA for the CDR3: TGCGCCAGCAGCTTGGATGGCAGACCCAACACTGAAGCTTTCTTT. Translation: CASSLDGRPNTEAFF.

This rearrangement joins TRBV27 to TRBJ2-7; 9 positions agree with TRBD1. V shed 3 bases, J shed 4 bases, and the junction held 7 bases outside the gene matches. The CDR3 consists of 15 residues. Per germline, CDR1 MNHEY and CDR2 SMNVEV (reference sequence). CDR3 sequence (DNA): TGTGCCAGCAGTTTCGAACAGGGGGCTGGGTACGAGCAGTACTTC. Translated, it gives CASSFEQGAGYEQYF.

This clone came up a few times. The chain combines TRBV7-2 with TRBJ1-2; weak D call: TRBD1 (5 bases). Germline V CDR1 and CDR2: SGHTA, FQGNSA. V was shortened by 5 bases and J by 4 bases, with 17 bases between the two germline ends. The CDR3 loop spans 15 amino acids. The chain's CDR3 is CASSATGLGAYGYTF. CDR3 DNA: TGTGCCAGCAGCGCAACAGGACTCGGCGCCTATGGCTACACCTTC. The full variable domain, completed using reference TRBV7-2 and TRBJ1-2, is GAGVSQSPSNKVTEKGKDVELRCDPISGHTALYWYRQSLGQGLEFLIYFQGNSAPDKSGLPSDRFSAERTGGSVSTLTIQRTQQEDSAVYLCASSATGLGAYGYTFGSGTRLTVV.